This T cell receptor (beta chain) was obtained from a study of tumor and adjacent non-tumor tissue in lung cancer. About the research overall: There were 11 to 12 adenocarcinoma, a couple of squamous cell carcinoma and 1 small cell lung cancer cases. Each sample yielded approximately 4 million productive TCRbeta reads on average. Findings and caveats of the study: Tumor tissue had significantly higher TCR diversity than normal lung. Top 100 clones took a larger repertoire share in normal lung.

RNA was extracted from bulk tissue without any cell sorting. More than 3 cm separated this lung sample from the edge of the tumor. A modified ARM-PCR protocol with three rounds of nested PCR amplified TCRbeta. From the multiplex PCR reads, TCRdb called clonotypes with MiXCR, one entry per CDR3 protein. The data hold approximately 47,000 distinct CDR3 sequences, with around 67% observed a single time. Germline V lookup: CDR1 SGHKS, CDR2 YYEKEE (reference sequence). CDR3 size: 15 residues. This clonotype was observed a few times. Its antigen is unknown. A read error may explain this, as a much larger clone is one base away.

The gene calls are TRBV5-5 and TRBJ2-2; TRBD1 agrees at 9 bases. The TCR sequence derives from a woman in her 70s with non-small cell lung cancer. What was sequenced was distant non-tumor lung tissue. CDR3 DNA sequence: TGTACCAGCAGCCGTACAGGGGGCCACACCGGGGAGCTGTTTTTT. It codes for CTSSRTGGHTGELFF. Combining the CDR3 with reference TRBV5-5 and TRBJ2-2 gives the whole variable domain DAGVTQSPTHLIKTRGQQVTLRCSPISGHKSVSWYQQVLGQGPQFIFQYYEKEERGRGNFPDRFSARQFPNYSSELNVNALLLGDSALYLCTSSRTGGHTGELFFGEGSRLTVL.